This T cell receptor beta chain comes out of a study of T cells in Graves' hyperthyroidism and ophthalmopathy. Study at large: Specimen type is peripheral blood, collected at initial diagnosis prior to any treatment.

Many counts were recorded for this clonotype. Its antigen is still unknown. The TCR beta CDR3 regions underwent amplification using RNA transcripts as the source. HTBI primers were used for first-round RT-PCR of the TCR CDR3. TCRdb recomputed calls from the multiplex PCR reads with MiXCR, one row per CDR3 protein. This sample has roughly 56,000 distinct CDR3 sequences; roughly 49% occur once, and the top ten carry roughly 12%. Each person with ophthalmopathy scored at least 3 on the Clinical Activity Score, reached NOSPECS grade 4 or higher, and had been ill under 3 months. Orbital computed tomography, thyroid ultrasound, serum thyroxine and TRAb, and clinical symptoms together informed the diagnoses. Overall study findings and caveats: The majority of expanded thyroid clonotypes above 0.001 also appeared in blood.

Specimen: blood. This receptor was obtained from a woman in her twenties or thirties with Graves' ophthalmopathy.

The CDR3 loop is CASSIDRRIADSNQPQHF. The CDR3 region has the DNA TGTGCCAGTAGTATTGACAGGCGTATAGCCGATAGCAATCAGCCCCAGCATTTT. The chain employs TRBV19 and TRBJ1-5; D might be TRBD1 (6 bases). Germline CDR1 and CDR2: LNHDA and SQIVND (reference sequence). The CDR3 runs 18 residues. V was shortened by 3 bases and J by 0 bases, with 18 bases between the two germline ends.